This TCR beta chain was captured in a study of cytomegalovirus exposure and HLA in healthy donors. Study as a whole: The 95 to 150 validation repertoires, a later analysis reported, used the same platform as the roughly 610 first-cohort repertoires. Study-level findings and limits: CMV antigen specificity was confirmed in vitro for a few CMV-associated chains. Across donors, most TCRs were seen rarely, yet some public ones were widespread. Investigators reported 150 to 200 TCR beta chains as tied to cytomegalovirus.

TCRdb's copy holds only in-frame clones and misses some; the assay was immunoSEQ multiplex PCR. The sample lists more than 85,000 clones, approximately 95% seen once, with less than 1.5% in the top ten. V shed 2 bases and J 1 base; nucleotides not matched to a gene: 8. The CDR3 consists of 15 residues. In germline, CDR1 is GTSNPN, CDR2 SVGIG (reference sequence). This clone was seen once. Its target is not known. Input material: PBMCs. This TCR derives from a woman aged 30 to 39 in good health and CMV-seropositive. This chain joins TRBV30 and TRBJ2-7; 7 nucleotides align to TRBD2. CDR3 loop: CAWSRASSGSYEQYF. CDR3 nucleotides: TGTGCCTGGAGTAGAGCGTCTAGCGGTTCCTACGAGCAGTACTTC. Using reference TRBV30 and TRBJ2-7 for the parts outside the CDR3, the full variable domain is SQTIHQWPATLVQPVGSPLSLECTVEGTSNPNLYWYRQAAGRGLQLLFYSVGIGQISSEVPQNLSASRPQDRQFILSSKKLLLSDSGFYLCAWSRASSGSYEQYFGPGTRLTVT.